The 30 T cell receptor beta chains reported below all come from one sample, sequenced in a study of blood T cell repertoires in COVID-19. Method: immunoSEQ multiplex PCR; TCRdb's copy keeps in-frame clones and lacks some. The sample lists 110,000 or so clones; approximately 90% were seen once. Sequencing input: peripheral blood. All receptors come from a woman in her forties or fifties with acute or convalescent COVID-19.

The rearrangement links TRBV13 to TRBJ2-2; 7 bases match TRBD1. V shed 3 bases and J 2 bases; nucleotides not matched to a gene: 3. Germline V CDR1 and CDR2: PRHDT, FYEKMQ (reference sequence). CDR3 length: 15 amino acids. The CDR3: CASSLDRSNTGELFF. The CDR3 DNA sequence: TGTGCCAGCAGCTTGGACAGGAGTAACACCGGGGAGCTGTTTTTT. Using reference TRBV13 and TRBJ2-2 for the parts outside the CDR3, the full variable domain is AAGVIQSPRHLIKEKRETATLKCYPIPRHDTVYWYQQGPGQDPQFLISFYEKMQSDKGSIPDRFSAQQFSDYHSELNMSSLELGDSALYFCASSLDRSNTGELFFGEGSRLTVL.

This clone came up once. The chain links TRBV2 to TRBJ1-1, with TRBD1 as a possible D gene (5 bases). The V end lost 3 bases, the J end lost 4 bases, and 12 bases lay between the germline ends. Germline CDR1 reads SNHLY; CDR2 reads FYNNEI. The CDR3 consists of 14 residues. CDR3 protein: CASSDVREGTEAFF. CDR3 DNA sequence: TGTGCCAGCAGTGATGTCAGGGAGGGCACTGAAGCTTTCTTT.

The chain links TRBV7-9 to TRBJ2-5, with D perhaps matching TRBD1 (9 bases). V was shortened by 10 bases and J by 3 bases, with 18 bases between the two germline ends. CDR1 SEHNR and CDR2 FQNEAQ come from the germline V gene (reference sequence). The CDR3 totals 14 residues. Here the CDR3 DNA reads TGTGCCACCGTGGACAGGGGACTAGAAGAGACCCAGTACTTC. Residues: CATVDRGLEETQYF.

The chain employs TRBV5-1 and TRBJ1-5; D is ambiguous. Trimming shortened V by 0 bases and J by 5 bases, and 9 bases separated the two germline ends. The CDR3 covers 14 residues. Germline CDR1 reads SGHRS; CDR2 reads YFSETQ. In DNA, the CDR3 is TGCGCCAGCAGCTTGGGGGCAGGCCATCAGCCCCAGCATTTT. This gives the protein CASSLGAGHQPQHF.

This clone was seen only a few times. V is TRBV30 and J is TRBJ1-6; D unresolved. The CDR3 length is 13 residues. Trimming took 5 bases from V and 4 from J, leaving 9 bases between them. Germline CDR1 is GTSNPN and CDR2 is SVGIG (reference sequence). CDR3 region: CAWQAGYNSPLHF. CDR3 sequence (DNA): TGTGCCTGGCAAGCCGGGTATAATTCACCCCTCCACTTT.

The sample holds one count of this clone. The chain has TRBV9 and TRBJ2-2, with 7 bases lining up with TRBD1. Germline V gene sequence: CDR1 SGDLS, CDR2 YYNGEE. Trimming cost V 4 bases and J 3 bases; bases outside gene matches: 6. The CDR3 has 15 amino acids. The DNA for the CDR3 is TGTGCCAGCAGCCCCAGACAGGGCCACACCGGGGAGCTGTTTTTT. It encodes CASSPRQGHTGELFF.

V and J are TRBV7-9 and TRBJ1-3; tentatively, D is TRBD1 (5 bases). V was trimmed by 4 bases and J by 0 bases, leaving 13 bases between them. CDR3 length: 16 amino acids. Germline V lookup: CDR1 SEHNR, CDR2 FQNEAQ (reference sequence). The DNA for the CDR3 is TGTGCCAGCAGCTCAACTTTGACAGACTCTGGAAACACCATATATTTT. Its translation is CASSSTLTDSGNTIYF.

The chain carries TRBV18 and TRBJ2-6, with 8 positions matching TRBD1. V lost 7 bases to trimming and J lost 0 bases; unmatched junction nucleotides: 8. The germline gives CDR1 KGHSH, CDR2 LQKENI. The CDR3 extends over 17 amino acids. CDR3 DNA: TGTGCCAGCTTTACAGGGGGACTCGACTCTGGGGCCAACGTCCTGACTTTC. As protein: CASFTGGLDSGANVLTF.

The chain couples TRBV3-1 (or the pseudogene TRBV3-2) to TRBJ1-2; the D gene is possibly TRBD1 (6 bases). Trimming removed 3 bases from V and 2 bases from J, with 10 bases in between. Germline V gene sequence: CDR1 LGHDT, CDR2 YNNKEL (reference sequence). This CDR3 contains 14 residues. CDR3: CASSHRTVNYGYTF. The CDR3 nucleotides read TGTGCCAGCAGCCACCGGACAGTCAACTATGGCTACACCTTC.

V gene TRBV12-5 combines with J gene TRBJ1-1; no reliable D call. With 4 bases removed from V and 4 bases from J, the gap between germline ends came to 10 bases. Germline loops: CDR1 LGHNT, CDR2 FRNRAP. The CDR3 sequence is 13 residues long. CDR3 region: CASGSSPITEAFF. The CDR3 DNA is TGTGCTAGTGGTTCCTCTCCTATCACTGAAGCTTTCTTT.

V gene TRBV6-2 or TRBV6-3 combines with J gene TRBJ1-2; TRBD1 aligns across 8 bases. CDR3 size: 16 residues. Germline CDR1 is MNHEY and CDR2 is SVGEGT. Trimming at V came to 6 bases and at J to 0 bases, leaving 9 bases not matched to a gene. The DNA of the CDR3 is TGTGCCAGCAGCCAGGACAGGGAGGGAGCTAACTATGGCTACACCTTC. Translating gives CASSQDREGANYGYTF.

CDR3 DNA sequence: TGTGCCATCAGTGAGTCAAACAGGGGCTATGGCTACACCTTC. This gives the protein CAISESNRGYGYTF. The chain carries TRBV10-3 and TRBJ1-2; 7 bases map to TRBD1. The length of the CDR3 is 14 residues. With 0 bases clipped from V and 4 bases from J, the junction kept 2 bases outside the gene matches. Germline loops: CDR1 ENHRY, CDR2 SYGVKD.

The gene calls are TRBV27 and TRBJ2-1; D is possibly TRBD1 (5 bases). There are 14 residues in the CDR3. The ends were cut back, 4 bases at V and 9 bases at J, with 16 bases in the middle. Germline V gene data show CDR1 as MNHEY and CDR2 as SMNVEV (reference sequence). As DNA, the CDR3 is TGTGCCAGCAGTTCTGGCGTAGGGGTTGGTGAGCAGTTCTTC. Amino acid sequence: CASSSGVGVGEQFF.

In nucleotides, the CDR3 is TGTGCCACCAGCAGAGTGGCACGTTATAGGGACAGGGGATACTCCTACGAGCAGTACTTC. Translation: CATSRVARYRDRGYSYEQYF. The chain couples TRBV15 to TRBJ2-7; 10 nucleotides align to TRBD1. The CDR3 extends over 20 amino acids. V trimming: 1 base; J trimming: 0 bases; junction bases outside the gene matches: 15. Germline V CDR1 and CDR2: LNHNV, YYDKDF (reference sequence).

The chain has TRBV3-1 (or the pseudogene TRBV3-2) and TRBJ2-1, with a weak D call TRBD2 (5 bases). Trimming shortened V by 3 bases and J by 6 bases, and 12 bases separated the two germline ends. CDR3 size: 14 residues. Germline loops: CDR1 LGHDT, CDR2 YNNKEL (reference sequence). The CDR3 loop reads CASSHLTSPNEQFF. The CDR3 bases are TGTGCCAGCAGCCACCTAACTAGTCCCAATGAGCAGTTCTTC.

The V call is TRBV25-1, the J call TRBJ1-2; D is undetermined. This CDR3 region has 12 residues. The ends were cut back, 7 bases at V and 2 bases at J, with 8 bases in the middle. The germline V gene has CDR1 MGHDK and CDR2 SYGVNS. The CDR3, as DNA: TGTGCCAGCAAGGCAGCGAACTATGGCTACACCTTC. Its translation is CASKAANYGYTF.

The rearrangement links TRBV30 to TRBJ2-5; D is undetermined. Trimming pared 0 bases from V and 2 bases from J, leaving 7 bases between. The germline CDR1 and CDR2 sequences are GTSNPN and SVGIG (reference sequence). The CDR3 length is 13 residues. The DNA of the CDR3 is TGTGCCTGGAGTGTACAACCACAAGAGACCCAGTACTTC. It encodes CAWSVQPQETQYF.

The chain carries TRBV19 and TRBJ1-5; perhaps TRBD1 as D (6 bases). Germline lookup yields CDR1 LNHDA and CDR2 SQIVND (reference sequence). The ends were cut back, 7 bases at V and 5 bases at J, with 18 bases in the middle. The CDR3 has 15 residues. CDR3 bases: TGTGCCAGTACCGTGGGGGACATTACCCATCAGCCCCAGCATTTT. Protein: CASTVGDITHQPQHF.

J is TRBJ2-3 and V is TRBV29-1, with 8 bases fitting TRBD2. The V segment lost 4 bases and the J segment 0 bases; nucleotides outside the gene matches: 6. The germline V gene has CDR1 SQVTM and CDR2 ANQGSEA. There are 15 residues in the CDR3. The CDR3 coding sequence is TGCAGCGTTGTTTTCTCGGGAGGGAGCACAGATACGCAGTATTTT. This encodes CSVVFSGGSTDTQYF.

The chain couples TRBV24-1 to TRBJ1-2; D not certain. Germline CDR1 reads KGHDR; CDR2 reads SFDVKD. The CDR3 length is 14 residues. V lost 4 bases and J 5 bases, leaving 13 bases between the germline ends. The CDR3 bases are TGTGCCACCAGTGACCCCGGGAGGGATTATGGCTACACCTTC. This codes for CATSDPGRDYGYTF.

The rearrangement links TRBV28 to TRBJ2-1, with 8 bases fitting TRBD1. The CDR3 covers 12 residues. Germline V lookup: CDR1 MDHEN, CDR2 SYDVKM. Trimming removed 5 bases from V and 12 bases from J; junction bases left unmatched: 6. In nucleotides, the CDR3 is TGTGCCAGCAGTCCTCGGGACAGGCCGCAGTTCTTC. Protein product: CASSPRDRPQFF.

The gene calls are TRBV29-1 and TRBJ2-7; the D gene is possibly TRBD2 (5 bases). The ends were cut back, 7 bases at V and 0 bases at J, with 10 bases in the middle. Per germline, CDR1 SQVTM and CDR2 ANQGSEA. This CDR3 spans 12 amino acids. CDR3 nucleotide sequence: TGCAGCGCCCGGGAATTCTCCTACGAGCAGTACTTC. Translating gives CSAREFSYEQYF.

The CDR3 here is CASSSILAGYTF. CDR3 DNA: TGTGCCAGCAGCTCTATATTAGCGGGCTACACCTTC. The genes are TRBV5-4 and TRBJ1-2, with D uncertain. The length of the CDR3 is 12 residues. Trimming removed 3 bases from V and 8 bases from J, with 11 bases in between. Germline loops: CDR1 SGHNT, CDR2 YYREEE (reference sequence).

This chain uses TRBV7-2 with TRBJ1-4; possible D gene TRBD1, 5 bases. Germline V lookup: CDR1 SGHTA, CDR2 FQGNSA. The V and J ends lost 3 bases and 3 bases respectively, with 8 bases between them. This CDR3 is 14 amino acids long. The CDR3 DNA is TGTGCCAGCAGCTTTGAGACAGCTAATGAAAAACTGTTTTTT. Protein sequence: CASSFETANEKLFF.

The chain is built from TRBV7-2 and TRBJ2-7; 7 bases are shared with TRBD1. The CDR3 runs 16 residues. Germline V gene data show CDR1 as SGHTA and CDR2 as FQGNSA. J was trimmed by 2 bases and V by 1 base; bases with no gene match: 8. The CDR3 spells CASSLVGRGSTYEQYF. CDR3 coding DNA: TGTGCCAGCAGCTTAGTGGGCAGGGGGTCCACCTACGAGCAGTACTTC.

The rearrangement joins TRBV19 to TRBJ1-2; TRBD1 might be the D (6 bases). CDR3 length: 11 amino acids. Germline CDR1 is LNHDA and CDR2 is SQIVND (reference sequence). Trimming shortened V by 11 bases and J by 5 bases, and 12 bases separated the two germline ends. CDR3 in amino acids: CAVWTVYGYTF. Written as DNA, the CDR3 is TGTGCCGTATGGACAGTTTATGGCTACACCTTC.

J is TRBJ2-7 and V is TRBV28; 7 positions agree with TRBD1. The V and J ends lost 6 bases and 6 bases, in that order; junction bases with no gene match: 5. CDR3 length: 12 amino acids. Germline assignment: CDR1 MDHEN and CDR2 SYDVKM. The CDR3 sequence is CASRATGAEQYF. The CDR3 region has the DNA TGTGCCAGCAGAGCCACAGGGGCCGAGCAGTACTTC.

V is TRBV4-2 and J is TRBJ2-7, with 8 bases aligning to TRBD1. The ends lost 0 bases at V and 9 bases at J; junction bases unmatched: 7. Per the germline V gene, CDR1 is LGHNA and CDR2 is YNFKEQ. The CDR3 is 14 residues long. As DNA, the CDR3 is TGTGCCAGCAGCCAAGAGGGACAGGTGGTTGTGCAGTACTTC. Its translation: CASSQEGQVVVQYF.

Only a few counts were recorded for this clone. The V and J genes are TRBV30 and TRBJ1-4, with 8 bases fitting TRBD1. The CDR3 has 14 residues. Germline assignment: CDR1 GTSNPN and CDR2 SVGIG (reference sequence). V lost 2 bases to trimming and J lost 7 bases; unmatched junction nucleotides: 6. The CDR3 sequence: CAWSSGQGGEKLFF. The CDR3 nucleotides are TGTGCCTGGAGTTCCGGACAGGGTGGTGAAAAACTGTTTTTT.

In its sample, this clone was seen a few times. The chain has TRBV19 and TRBJ1-6; D not resolved. The CDR3 contains 12 residues. Germline CDR1 is LNHDA and CDR2 is SQIVND (reference sequence). V lost 6 bases and J lost 6, with 6 bases in between. CDR3 region: CASRGPNSPLHF. CDR3 DNA: TGTGCCAGTAGGGGCCCTAATTCACCCCTCCACTTT.